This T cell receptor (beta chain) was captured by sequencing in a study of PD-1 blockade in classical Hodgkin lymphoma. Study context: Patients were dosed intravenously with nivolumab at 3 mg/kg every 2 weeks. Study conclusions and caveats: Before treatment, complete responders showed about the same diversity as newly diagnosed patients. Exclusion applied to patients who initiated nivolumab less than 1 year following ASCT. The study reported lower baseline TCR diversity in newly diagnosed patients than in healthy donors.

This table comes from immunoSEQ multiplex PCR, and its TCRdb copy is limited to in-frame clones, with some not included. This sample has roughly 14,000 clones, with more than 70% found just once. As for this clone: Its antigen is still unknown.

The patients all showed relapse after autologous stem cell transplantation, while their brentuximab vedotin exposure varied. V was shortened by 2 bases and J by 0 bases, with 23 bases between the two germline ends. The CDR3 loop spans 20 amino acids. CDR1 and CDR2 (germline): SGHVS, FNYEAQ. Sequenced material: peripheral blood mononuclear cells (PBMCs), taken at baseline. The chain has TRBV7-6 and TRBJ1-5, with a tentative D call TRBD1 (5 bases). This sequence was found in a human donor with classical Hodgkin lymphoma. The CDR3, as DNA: TGTGCCAGCAGCTTAAGAATGATCAGGGCAGGCCCCATTAGCAATCAGCCCCAGCATTTT. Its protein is CASSLRMIRAGPISNQPQHF.